Only a few counts were recorded for the clone carrying this TCR beta chain. Germline V lookup: CDR1 LNHDA, CDR2 SQIVND (reference sequence). The length of the CDR3 is 15 residues. With V trimmed by 7 bases and J by 8 bases, 11 bases remained unmatched. On each TCR cDNA molecule, a unique molecular identifier was present. TCRdb fed the 5' RACE reads into MiXCR, producing one record per CDR3 protein. Of about 85,000 distinct CDR3 sequences in the sample, 15% to 20% were seen once. These data come from a study of spatial heterogeneity in lung cancer. Indicated time point: sample taken at primary tumor resection. From tumor, nontumor lung or frozen PBMC, whole RNA was taken unsorted for sequencing. Samples were donated by 72 untreated early-stage non-small cell lung cancer patients.

This clonotype was sampled from a male donor with early-stage non-small cell lung cancer. The gene calls are TRBV19 and TRBJ1-6; TRBD1 matches at 7 bases. The input for sequencing was PBMCs, taken at surgery. In nucleotides, the CDR3 is TGTGCCAGTACCCTGACAGGGCCCTCCGATTCACCCCTCCACTTT. As protein: CASTLTGPSDSPLHF. Full variable domain (missing parts from reference TRBV19 and TRBJ1-6): DGGITQSPKYLFRKEGQNVTLSCEQNLNHDAMYWYRQDPGQGLRLIYYSQIVNDFQKGDIAEGYSVSREKKESFPLTVTSAQKNPTAFYLCASTLTGPSDSPLHFGNGTRLTVT.